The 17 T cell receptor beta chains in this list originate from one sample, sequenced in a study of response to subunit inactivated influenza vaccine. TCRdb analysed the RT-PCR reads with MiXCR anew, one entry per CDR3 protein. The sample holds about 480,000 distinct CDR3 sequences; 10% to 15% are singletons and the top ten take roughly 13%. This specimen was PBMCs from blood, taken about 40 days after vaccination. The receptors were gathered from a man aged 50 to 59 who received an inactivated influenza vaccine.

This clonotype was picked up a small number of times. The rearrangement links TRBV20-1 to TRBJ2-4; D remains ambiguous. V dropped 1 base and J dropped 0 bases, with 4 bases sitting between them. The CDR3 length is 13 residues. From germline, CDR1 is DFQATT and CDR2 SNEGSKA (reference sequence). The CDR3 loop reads CSARALAKNIQYF. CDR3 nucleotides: TGCAGTGCTAGAGCGCTAGCCAAAAACATTCAGTACTTC.

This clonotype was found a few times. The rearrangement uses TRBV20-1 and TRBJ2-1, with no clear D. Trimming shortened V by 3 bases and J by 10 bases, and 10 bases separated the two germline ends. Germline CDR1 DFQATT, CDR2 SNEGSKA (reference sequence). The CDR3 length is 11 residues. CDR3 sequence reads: CSARHSREQFF. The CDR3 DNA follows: TGCAGTGCTAGGCATAGCCGGGAGCAGTTCTTC.

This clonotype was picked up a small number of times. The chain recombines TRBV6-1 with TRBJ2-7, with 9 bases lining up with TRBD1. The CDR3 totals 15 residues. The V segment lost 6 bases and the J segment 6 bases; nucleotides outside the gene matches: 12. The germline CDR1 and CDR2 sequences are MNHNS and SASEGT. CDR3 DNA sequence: TGTGCCAGCAGAACAACCGGGACAGGGTTTCGCGAGCAGTACTTC. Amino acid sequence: CASRTTGTGFREQYF.

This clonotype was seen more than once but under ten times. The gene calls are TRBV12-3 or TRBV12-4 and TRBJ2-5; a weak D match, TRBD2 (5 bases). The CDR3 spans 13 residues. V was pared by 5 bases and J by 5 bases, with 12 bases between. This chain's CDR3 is CASSGEPRETQYF. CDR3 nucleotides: TGTGCCAGCAGTGGGGAGCCCAGGGAGACCCAGTACTTC.

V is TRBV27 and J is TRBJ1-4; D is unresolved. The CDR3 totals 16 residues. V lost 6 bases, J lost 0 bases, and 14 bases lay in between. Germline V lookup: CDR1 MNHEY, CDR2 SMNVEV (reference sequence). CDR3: CASSLTRIATNEKLFF. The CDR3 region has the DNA TGTGCCAGCAGCCTTACAAGGATCGCAACTAATGAAAAACTGTTTTTT.

Here the CDR3 DNA reads TGTGCCAGCAGCTTAAGCCCGGTGGGGCCCCAGCATTTT. Its protein is CASSLSPVGPQHF. The chain links TRBV7-9 to TRBJ1-5; D uncertain. Deletions cut 2 bases from V and 9 bases from J, with 11 bases between. The CDR3 spans 13 residues. Per germline, CDR1 SEHNR and CDR2 FQNEAQ (reference sequence).

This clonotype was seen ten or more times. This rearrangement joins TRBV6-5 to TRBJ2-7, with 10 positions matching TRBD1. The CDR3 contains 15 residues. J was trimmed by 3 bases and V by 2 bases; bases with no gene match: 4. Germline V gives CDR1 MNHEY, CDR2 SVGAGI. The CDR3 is CASSYTGQGRYEQYF. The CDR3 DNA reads TGTGCCAGCAGTTACACGGGACAGGGGCGCTACGAGCAGTACTTC.

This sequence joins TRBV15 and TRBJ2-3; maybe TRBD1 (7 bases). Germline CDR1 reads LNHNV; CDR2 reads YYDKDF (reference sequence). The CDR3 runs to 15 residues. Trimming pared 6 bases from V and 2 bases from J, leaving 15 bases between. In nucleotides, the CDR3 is TGTGCCACCAGTTCCAGGGGGGCCCTCACAGATACGCAGTATTTT. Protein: CATSSRGALTDTQYF. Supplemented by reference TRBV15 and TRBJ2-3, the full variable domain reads DAMVIQNPRYQVTQFGKPVTLSCSQTLNHNVMYWYQQKSSQAPKLLFHYYDKDFNNEADTPDNFQSRRPNTSFCFLDIRSPGLGDTAMYLCATSSRGALTDTQYFGPGTRLTVL.

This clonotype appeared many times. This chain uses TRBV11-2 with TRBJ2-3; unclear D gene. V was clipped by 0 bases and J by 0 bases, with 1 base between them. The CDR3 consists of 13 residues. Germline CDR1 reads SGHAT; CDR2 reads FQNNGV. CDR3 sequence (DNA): TGTGCCAGCAGCTTAGATAGCACAGATACGCAGTATTTT. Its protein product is CASSLDSTDTQYF. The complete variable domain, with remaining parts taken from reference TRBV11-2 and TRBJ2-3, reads EAGVAQSPRYKIIEKRQSVAFWCNPISGHATLYWYQQILGQGPKLLIQFQNNGVVDDSQLPKDRFSAERLKGVDSTLKIQPAKLEDSAVYLCASSLDSTDTQYFGPGTRLTVL.

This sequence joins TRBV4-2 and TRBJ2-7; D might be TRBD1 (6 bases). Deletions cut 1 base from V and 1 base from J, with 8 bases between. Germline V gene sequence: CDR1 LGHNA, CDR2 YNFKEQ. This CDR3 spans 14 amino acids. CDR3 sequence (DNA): TGTGCCAGCAGCCAAGTGGACAGATCCTACGAGCAGTACTTC. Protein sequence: CASSQVDRSYEQYF.

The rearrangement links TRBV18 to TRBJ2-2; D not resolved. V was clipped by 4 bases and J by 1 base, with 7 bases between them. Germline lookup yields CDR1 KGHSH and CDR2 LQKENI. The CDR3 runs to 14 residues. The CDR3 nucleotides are TGTGCCAGCTCACGGAGTGGGAACACCGGGGAGCTGTTTTTT. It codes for CASSRSGNTGELFF.

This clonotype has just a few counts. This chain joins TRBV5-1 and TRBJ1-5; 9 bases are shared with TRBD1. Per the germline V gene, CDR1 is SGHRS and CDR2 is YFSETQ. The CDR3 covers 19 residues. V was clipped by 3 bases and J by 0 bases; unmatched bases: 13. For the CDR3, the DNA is TGCGCCAGCAGCTCACCCTGGACAGGGGAGGATTATAGCAATCAGCCCCAGCATTTT. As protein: CASSSPWTGEDYSNQPQHF.

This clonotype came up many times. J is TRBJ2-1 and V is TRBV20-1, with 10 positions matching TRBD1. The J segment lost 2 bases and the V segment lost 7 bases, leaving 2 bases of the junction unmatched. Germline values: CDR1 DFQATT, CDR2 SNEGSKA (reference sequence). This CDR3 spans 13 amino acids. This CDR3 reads CSVTGGPYNEQFF. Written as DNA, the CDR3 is TGCAGTGTGACAGGGGGCCCCTACAATGAGCAGTTCTTC.

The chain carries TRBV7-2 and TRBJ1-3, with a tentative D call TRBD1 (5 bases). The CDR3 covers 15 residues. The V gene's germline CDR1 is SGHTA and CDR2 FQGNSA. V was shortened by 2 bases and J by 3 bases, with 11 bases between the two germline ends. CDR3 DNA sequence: TGTGCCAGCAGCTTAACGGGGCAGGGTGGAAACACCATATATTTT. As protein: CASSLTGQGGNTIYF.

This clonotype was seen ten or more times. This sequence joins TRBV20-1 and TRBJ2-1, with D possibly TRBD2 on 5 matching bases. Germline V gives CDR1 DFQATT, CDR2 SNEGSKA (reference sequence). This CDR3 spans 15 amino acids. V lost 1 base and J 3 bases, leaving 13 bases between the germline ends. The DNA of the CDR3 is TGCAGTGCTAGAGTTTCCAGCGGAAACTACAATGAGCAGTTCTTC. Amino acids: CSARVSSGNYNEQFF.

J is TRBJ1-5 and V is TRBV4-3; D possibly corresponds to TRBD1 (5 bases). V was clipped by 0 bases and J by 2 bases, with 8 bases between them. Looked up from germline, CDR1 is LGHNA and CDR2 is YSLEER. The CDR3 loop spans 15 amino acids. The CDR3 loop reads CASSQEIGGNQPQHF. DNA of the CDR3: TGCGCCAGCAGCCAAGAAATAGGGGGCAATCAGCCCCAGCATTTT.

For the CDR3, the DNA is TGTGCCAGCAGCGAGCCGTACGGCGGGGAGCTGTTTTTT. Its protein is CASSEPYGGELFF. The gene calls are TRBV9 and TRBJ2-2; D gene unclear. Looked up from germline, CDR1 is SGDLS and CDR2 is YYNGEE. The CDR3 runs to 13 residues. The V end lost 3 bases, the J end lost 7 bases, and 10 bases lay between the germline ends.